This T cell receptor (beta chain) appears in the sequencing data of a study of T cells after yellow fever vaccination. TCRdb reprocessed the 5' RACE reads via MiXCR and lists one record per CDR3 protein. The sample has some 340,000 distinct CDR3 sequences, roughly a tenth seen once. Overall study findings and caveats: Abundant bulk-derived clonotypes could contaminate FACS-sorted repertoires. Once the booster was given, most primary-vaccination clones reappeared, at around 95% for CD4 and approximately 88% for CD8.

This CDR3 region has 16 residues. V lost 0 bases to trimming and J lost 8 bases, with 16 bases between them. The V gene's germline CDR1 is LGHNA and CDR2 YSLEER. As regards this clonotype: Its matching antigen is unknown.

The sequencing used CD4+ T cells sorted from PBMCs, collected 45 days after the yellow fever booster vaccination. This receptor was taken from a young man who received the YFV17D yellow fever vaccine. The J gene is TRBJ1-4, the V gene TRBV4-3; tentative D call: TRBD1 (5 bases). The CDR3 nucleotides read TGCGCCAGCAGCCAAGAGCCGGGACCGGGGGGAGAAAAACTGTTTTTT. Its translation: CASSQEPGPGGEKLFF.